This entry features one T cell receptor beta chain sequence. This clonotype was counted many times. The antigen it recognizes is unknown. No base quality information exists; no much larger clone differs at one position. This record comes from a study of glioma-infiltrating T cells (dated by TCRdb to 2015 to 2016). The study in broad terms: The low-grade gliomas were WHO grade II oligodendrogliomas or astrocytomas, while the glioblastomas were WHO grade IV tumors sampled at initial diagnosis rather than at recurrent diagnosis. To measure how far tissue and blood T-cell populations diverged, each tissue-infiltrating repertoire was compared against the peripheral blood repertoire of the same patient. The study sequenced TCR alpha- and beta-chain repertoires from glioma tissue, from non-neoplastic brain tissue and from matched peripheral blood mononuclear cells. Before surgery, glioma patients were given dexamethasone for six or fewer days. Three low-grade glioma patients, 7 to 9 primary glioblastoma patients and three non-glioma patients contributing non-neoplastic brain tissue were included in the paired cohort. Sequencing coverage of 4.5- to 10-fold of 1 million or so peripheral T cells was targeted for blood libraries. On the study overall, not on this receptor specifically: Small numbers underpinned the group comparisons: under ten glioblastoma patients, three low-grade glioma patients and three non-neoplastic patients. Very few CDR3 sequences were shared between tissue and blood, attributed to high CDR3 diversity and limited sampling. VJ-independent divergence between tissue and blood was below expectation in non-neoplastic patients but above expectation in all gliomas, especially low-grade gliomas. A signature set of shared blood CDR3 motifs marked patients with low tissue-blood divergence and was depleted in highly divergent patients.

Immediately after resection, surgical brain or tumor specimens were cryofrozen in liquid nitrogen, and peripheral blood cells were collected at the same time. The iRepertoire nested amplicon-rescue multiplex PCR (arm-PCR) platform was used to amplify TCR alpha and beta CDR3 regions from RNA. The input for one-step reverse transcription and amplification was 100-400 ng of tissue mRNA or PBMC total RNA. Following bead purification, Illumina adapters were added through a secondary multiplex PCR, and the libraries were then gel-purified between 200 and 400 bp. The libraries contained internal 6-nucleotide barcodes that were used for demultiplexing. Sequencing of libraries was performed on an Illumina MiSeq with 2x220 or 2x250 nucleotide paired-end reads. The paper's processing steps were these. Paired reads were merged with FLASH 1.2.11 and aligned to the GRCh37 human genome with BWA-MEM before extracting TRA and TRB reads. V and J assignment used an IMGT-derived reference of cassette sequences and CDR3 motifs that included pseudogenes. Three-frame translation of reads was performed, and productive CDR3s were defined as those with a C...FGXG motif and no stop codons. Clonotypes were defined as unique combinations of V-J cassette pair and CDR3 amino acid sequence. Hamming distance filtering was applied to reads, with thresholds set by the sequence error rate of each sample in mapped regions. In-frame beta chains were kept once TCRdb had trimmed the public reads at Q25 with fastp and called clones with MiXCR. Rows with a matching CDR3 protein are joined into one entry that keeps the most common DNA and genes. V and J calls and clone size were set by TCRdb, not the authors. This sample has about 380,000 distinct CDR3 sequences in its table, and roughly 41% of those were observed once. More than 10% of the sample is taken by the ten largest.

Source material: glioma tissue, nonneoplastic brain tissue, or PBMCs (not recorded which). The TCR originated in a human donor with low-grade glioma or glioblastoma, undergoing nonglioma brain surgery, or in good health (not recorded which).

CDR3 loop: CASSPNSYEQYF. The nucleotide sequence reads TGTGCCAGCAGTCCAAACAGCTACGAGCAGTACTTC. The chain was built from TRBV25-1 and TRBJ2-7; the D gene identity is not certain. The CDR3 has 12 amino acids, counting the end cysteine and phenylalanine. CDR3 DNA only is kept here, 36 bases in frame from base 1. CDR1 and CDR2 were assigned from the germline V gene as MGHDK and SYGVNS. The germline ends are 8 bases apart after V is trimmed by 5 bases and J by 3 bases.